These 20 T cell receptor beta chains originate from one sample sequenced in a study of Ad26.COV2.S vaccination and SARS-CoV-2 variants. Libraries were prepared by immunoSEQ multiplex PCR; TCRdb keeps only in-frame clonotypes and omits some of them. The sample has some 300,000 clones, about 86% seen once. Treatment given: over 15 received Ad26.COV2.S at low or high dose, single or two shots; about 5 received placebo; per-sample allocation not given. Vaccine and placebo recipients were sampled on day 63 after the first injection. Here the sequenced sample was peripheral blood, taken in a trial of Ad26.COV2.S vaccine versus placebo. These receptors were taken from a person aged 18-65 years who received the Ad26.COV2.S COVID-19 vaccine or a placebo.

V gene TRBV7-9 combines with J gene TRBJ2-7; D ambiguous. Trimming took off 5 bases at V and 7 bases at J, with 12 bases between the two ends. This CDR3 has 12 amino acids. CDR1 and CDR2 (germline): SEHNR, FQNEAQ (reference sequence). The CDR3 DNA sequence: TGTGCCAGCAGCCAATTCGTTTGGGAGCAGTACTTC. Encoded protein: CASSQFVWEQYF.

J is TRBJ2-7 and V is TRBV18, with D tentatively TRBD2 (6 bases). The CDR3 has 13 amino acids. Trimming shortened V by 4 bases and J by 7 bases, and 14 bases separated the two germline ends. Germline-derived CDR1 and CDR2 are KGHSH and LQKENI. The CDR3 is CASSQPKGGEQYF. The CDR3 region has the DNA TGTGCCAGCTCACAGCCCAAGGGAGGAGAGCAGTACTTC.

The chain recombines TRBV6-5 with TRBJ1-4, with D tentatively TRBD1 (5 bases). The CDR3 extends over 15 amino acids. Per germline, CDR1 MNHEY and CDR2 SVGAGI. With 3 bases removed from V and 5 bases from J, the gap between germline ends came to 13 bases. CDR3 region: CASSYGNRRNEKLFF. The CDR3 bases are TGTGCCAGCAGTTATGGGAACAGGAGGAATGAAAAACTGTTTTTT.

This chain uses TRBV19 with TRBJ2-3, with a possible D match to TRBD2 (6 bases). Trimming stripped 11 bases from V and 4 bases from J, with 19 bases between. CDR1 is LNHDA and CDR2 is SQIVND in the germline V gene (reference sequence). This CDR3 spans 14 amino acids. CDR3 sequence (DNA): TGTGCCGTCCAGGGACTCGGGGTCTCAGATACGCAGTATTTT. This encodes CAVQGLGVSDTQYF.

The chain links TRBV7-2 to TRBJ2-7; 9 positions agree with TRBD2. CDR1 SGHTA and CDR2 FQGNSA come from the germline V gene. Losses at the gene ends were 1 base for V and 6 bases for J; bases not matched to a gene: 10. The CDR3 is 16 amino acids. In nucleotides, the CDR3 is TGTGCCAGCAGCTTAGAGTGGCGGGGGGGCGGTTTCGAGCAGTACTTC. It specifies CASSLEWRGGGFEQYF.

The chain joins TRBV11-2 to TRBJ2-1; D remains unclear. Germline V CDR1 and CDR2: SGHAT, FQNNGV. The CDR3 has 14 residues. V was trimmed by 0 bases and J by 2 bases, leaving 5 bases between them. This chain's CDR3 is CASSLERTYNEQFF. CDR3 sequence (DNA): TGTGCCAGCAGCTTAGAACGGACCTACAATGAGCAGTTCTTC.

This chain links TRBV4-1 with TRBJ2-1; the match to TRBD2 covers 12 bases. J was trimmed by 0 bases and V by 4 bases; bases with no gene match: 4. Germline loops: CDR1 MGHRA, CDR2 YSYEKL. The CDR3 contains 17 residues. As DNA, the CDR3 is TGCGCCAGCAGCCGCGGACTAGCGGGGAGCTCCTACAATGAGCAGTTCTTC. Its protein product is CASSRGLAGSSYNEQFF.

The chain recombines TRBV27 with TRBJ2-2, with 10 positions matching TRBD2. The ends lost 6 bases at V and 5 bases at J; junction bases unmatched: 6. CDR1 and CDR2 from the germline V gene are MNHEY and SMNVEV (reference sequence). The CDR3 has 15 amino acids. The DNA of the CDR3 is TGTGCCAGCAGAGGACTAGCGGTATCAACCGGGGAGCTGTTTTTT. Its translation is CASRGLAVSTGELFF.

This clone appeared a few times. V usage is TRBV4-1 and J usage is TRBJ2-2; D unresolved. Germline assignment: CDR1 MGHRA and CDR2 YSYEKL. This CDR3 has 14 residues. Trimming took 0 bases from V and 5 from J, leaving 7 bases between them. The CDR3 here is CASSQDSRTGELFF. Here the CDR3 DNA reads TGCGCCAGCAGCCAAGATTCGAGAACCGGGGAGCTGTTTTTT.

The chain recombines TRBV29-1 with TRBJ1-2; D gene uncertain. Between the trimmed V and J ends, which lost 4 bases and 4 bases, there was a span of 7 bases. This CDR3 is built from 11 residues. The V gene's germline CDR1 is SQVTM and CDR2 ANQGSEA. DNA of the CDR3: TGCAGCGTTGTCATCACCTATGGCTACACCTTC. Translated: CSVVITYGYTF.

The chain uses TRBV7-3 and TRBJ2-5; D is perhaps TRBD1 or TRBD2 (5 bases each). This CDR3 has 14 amino acids. Germline V gives CDR1 SGHTA, CDR2 FQGTGA. Trimming pared 2 bases from V and 7 bases from J, leaving 14 bases between. The CDR3 loop is CASSLGSGDGTQYF. In nucleotides, the CDR3 is TGTGCCAGCAGCTTAGGTTCCGGGGACGGGACCCAGTACTTC.

This chain links TRBV4-3 with TRBJ2-2; TRBD2 matches at 8 bases. Germline trimming cut 2 bases from V and 0 bases from J; bases unmatched to any gene: 2. The CDR3 is 16 residues long. CDR1 is LGHNA, CDR2 YSLEER, per germline. This chain's CDR3 is CASSQYGGANTGELFF. As DNA, the CDR3 is TGCGCCAGCAGCCAATACGGGGGGGCGAACACCGGGGAGCTGTTTTTT.

The V and J genes are TRBV2 and TRBJ2-7; D perhaps matches TRBD2 (5 bases). CDR1 SNHLY and CDR2 FYNNEI come from the germline V gene. This CDR3 contains 18 residues. Trimming took 0 bases from V and 2 from J, leaving 20 bases between them. CDR3 nucleotides: TGTGCCAGCAGTGAAGCGCGGGTCGGCAGAAGAAGAACCTACGAGCAGTACTTC. Protein sequence: CASSEARVGRRRTYEQYF. Supplemented by reference TRBV2 and TRBJ2-7, the full variable domain reads EPEVTQTPSHQVTQMGQEVILRCVPISNHLYFYWYRQILGQKVEFLVSFYNNEISEKSEIFDDQFSVERPDGSNFTLKIRSTKLEDSAMYFCASSEARVGRRRTYEQYFGPGTRLTVT.

V and J are TRBV19 and TRBJ2-2; 7 nucleotides match TRBD2. The ends lost 5 bases at V and 2 bases at J; junction bases unmatched: 5. CDR1 LNHDA and CDR2 SQIVND come from the germline V gene (reference sequence). The CDR3 has 15 residues. CDR3: CASSPRGVNTGELFF. The DNA of the CDR3 is TGTGCCAGTAGTCCCCGGGGGGTAAACACCGGGGAGCTGTTTTTT. The full variable domain, rest sourced from reference TRBV19 and TRBJ2-2, is DGGITQSPKYLFRKEGQNVTLSCEQNLNHDAMYWYRQDPGQGLRLIYYSQIVNDFQKGDIAEGYSVSREKKESFPLTVTSAQKNPTAFYLCASSPRGVNTGELFFGEGSRLTVL.

The rearrangement uses TRBV5-6 and TRBJ1-4; TRBD1 is a possible D gene (5 bases). Trimming cost V 2 bases and J 6 bases, with 14 bases left between them. CDR1 is SGHDT and CDR2 is YYEEEE in the germline V gene. The CDR3 has 15 amino acids. In nucleotides, the CDR3 is TGTGCCAGCAGCTTTTTGGGCAGAGGGGATGAAAAACTGTTTTTT. This sequence encodes CASSFLGRGDEKLFF.

This clone was seen a handful of times. The chain uses TRBV5-6 and TRBJ2-1; 8 bases are shared with TRBD1. Germline loops: CDR1 SGHDT, CDR2 YYEEEE. After removal of 0 bases from V and 6 bases from J, the junction contained 8 bases not matched to a gene. The CDR3 spans 16 residues. The CDR3 DNA sequence: TGTGCCAGCAGCTTGGTGGGACAGGTGAATTCCAATGAGCAGTTCTTC. Translation gives CASSLVGQVNSNEQFF.

This clone was picked up a small number of times. The chain has TRBV5-4 and TRBJ2-1, with D possibly TRBD1 on 6 matching bases. Germline values: CDR1 SGHNT, CDR2 YYREEE (reference sequence). CDR3 length equals 15 residues. Trimming left V 5 bases short and J 0 bases short, with 12 bases between. CDR3 region: CASSPGQTSYNEQFF. The DNA of the CDR3 is TGTGCCAGCAGTCCAGGACAGACCTCCTACAATGAGCAGTTCTTC.

The rearrangement links TRBV4-1 to TRBJ2-2; 7 nucleotides line up with TRBD2. The CDR3 has 16 residues. V lost 4 bases, J lost 5 bases, and 10 bases stayed unmatched. Germline V lookup: CDR1 MGHRA, CDR2 YSYEKL. As DNA, the CDR3 is TGCGCCAGCAGCCCTCAAAGGGACGGGGGGACCGGGGAGCTGTTTTTT. Translated: CASSPQRDGGTGELFF.

The V and J genes are TRBV5-1 and TRBJ2-7, with TRBD1 matching over 8 bases. With V trimmed by 4 bases and J by 1 base, 10 bases remained unmatched. The CDR3 contains 16 residues. Looked up from germline, CDR1 is SGHRS and CDR2 is YFSETQ. DNA of the CDR3: TGCGCCAGCAGCCCGACCGGGCAGGGGGCTTCCTACGAGCAGTACTTC. Translating it yields CASSPTGQGASYEQYF.

The chain has TRBV7-8 and TRBJ1-1, with TRBD1 identical over 7 bases. J lost 1 base, V lost 5 bases, and 16 bases had no gene match. The germline gives CDR1 SGHVS, CDR2 FQNEAQ. The CDR3 is made up of 18 amino acids. DNA of the CDR3: TGTGCCAGCAGCCCTCAAGACAGGGAGGACCTAGGGAACACTGAAGCTTTCTTT. This encodes CASSPQDREDLGNTEAFF.